This T cell receptor (beta chain) was recorded in a study of CD8+ T cells in alopecia areata. Treatment noted: oral pan-JAK inhibitor, 5-10 mg twice daily. The CDR3 has 12 amino acids. V was cut by 9 bases and J by 3 bases, with 9 bases left in between. CDR1 and CDR2 from the germline V gene are SNHLY and FYNNEI. RNA extraction and reverse transcription yielded cDNA as sequencing template. Repertoires were generated with immunoSEQ multiplex PCR, while TCRdb's copy carries only in-frame clones and drops some. The sample lists about 120,000 clones; around 53% were seen once. Findings and limits, study-wide: Clonality was higher in lesional than normal scalp, especially in alopecia totalis/universalis. Normal skin contains resident alphabeta T cells, and these are also sequenced in scalp samples.

With regard to this clone: Its target is not known.

The specimen comprised CD4+ T cells sorted from blood, sampled at week 4, from a patient treated with tofacitinib. V gene TRBV2 combines with J gene TRBJ2-1, with D possibly TRBD2 on 6 matching bases. The source is a human donor with alopecia areata. The CDR3 loop reads CASSGLYNEQFF. CDR3 DNA: TGTGCCAGTAGCGGCCTCTACAATGAGCAGTTCTTC.